One sample yielded the 17 T cell receptor beta chains listed below, sequenced in a study of control samples from healthy donors and cancer patients. The data were produced by immunoSEQ multiplex PCR, yet TCRdb's version contains in-frame clones alone and is incomplete. The sample shows some 410,000 clones, around 90% of them seen only once. Sequencing input: PBMCs. Receptor source: a man aged 35-49 years with head and neck cancer.

Written as DNA, the CDR3 is TGTGCCAGCAGTGAACAGGGGGCCGGTCAGCCCCAGCATTTT. Translated: CASSEQGAGQPQHF. The chain has TRBV2 and TRBJ1-5; TRBD1 matches 8 bases. The ends lost 2 bases at V and 6 bases at J; junction bases unmatched: 3. CDR1 SNHLY and CDR2 FYNNEI come from the germline V gene. This CDR3 comprises 14 residues.

With regard to this clone: Other DNA sequences within the sample encode an identical CDR3. The chain carries TRBV19 and TRBJ1-2, with D perhaps TRBD1 (6 bases). CDR3 size: 13 residues. Trimming left V 5 bases short and J 5 bases short, with 12 bases between. Germline assignment: CDR1 LNHDA and CDR2 SQIVND (reference sequence). For the CDR3, the DNA is TGTGCCAGTAGTCCGGACAGCCTGTATGGCTACACCTTC. As protein: CASSPDSLYGYTF.

This chain links TRBV28 with TRBJ2-7; tentative D call: TRBD2 (5 bases). Germline lookup yields CDR1 MDHEN and CDR2 SYDVKM. The CDR3 is made up of 14 amino acids. Trimming left V 3 bases short and J 3 bases short, with 12 bases between. CDR3 amino acids: CASSLPRAIYEQYF. CDR3 in DNA: TGTGCCAGCAGTTTGCCGCGGGCCATCTACGAGCAGTACTTC.

The V gene is TRBV9, the J gene TRBJ2-1; D gene uncertain. The CDR3 sequence is 15 residues long. V was shortened by 3 bases and J by 6 bases, with 16 bases between the two germline ends. Germline lookup yields CDR1 SGDLS and CDR2 YYNGEE. CDR3 residues: CASSELIDPGNEQFF. The CDR3 nucleotides read TGTGCCAGCAGCGAGCTTATTGATCCTGGCAATGAGCAGTTCTTC.

The chain has TRBV19 and TRBJ2-7; D gene uncertain. Between the trimmed V and J ends, which lost 1 base and 0 bases, there was a span of 7 bases. CDR3 length equals 14 residues. Germline V gene sequence: CDR1 LNHDA, CDR2 SQIVND (reference sequence). Written as DNA, the CDR3 is TGTGCCAGTAGTATAGCGGTCAGCTCCTACGAGCAGTACTTC. It encodes CASSIAVSSYEQYF. The full variable domain, completed using reference TRBV19 and TRBJ2-7, is DGGITQSPKYLFRKEGQNVTLSCEQNLNHDAMYWYRQDPGQGLRLIYYSQIVNDFQKGDIAEGYSVSREKKESFPLTVTSAQKNPTAFYLCASSIAVSSYEQYFGPGTRLTVT.

A single count supports this clone. The chain has TRBV24-1 and TRBJ2-7, with D uncertain. The CDR3 consists of 14 residues. Germline V gene sequence: CDR1 KGHDR, CDR2 SFDVKD. Trimming took off 4 bases at V and 0 bases at J, with 9 bases between the two ends. This CDR3 is CATSENISSYEQYF. DNA for the CDR3: TGTGCCACCAGTGAGAACATTAGCTCCTACGAGCAGTACTTC.

The chain recombines TRBV29-1 with TRBJ2-1; 8 bases are a match to TRBD2. The CDR3 length is 13 residues. Trimming at V came to 3 bases and at J to 11 bases, leaving 9 bases not matched to a gene. Germline-derived CDR1 and CDR2 are SQVTM and ANQGSEA. CDR3 amino acids: CSVEGTSSSQQFF. For the CDR3, the DNA is TGCAGCGTTGAGGGGACTAGTTCAAGCCAGCAGTTCTTC.

CDR3 loop: CSVEAGGLNEQFF. CDR3 coding DNA: TGCAGCGTTGAAGCGGGAGGGCTGAATGAGCAGTTCTTC. The gene calls are TRBV29-1 and TRBJ2-1; 8 nucleotides match TRBD2. In germline, CDR1 is SQVTM, CDR2 ANQGSEA. This CDR3 spans 13 amino acids. The V segment lost 1 base and the J segment 7 bases; nucleotides outside the gene matches: 3.

The chain has TRBV6-5 and TRBJ2-7; 10 nucleotides align to TRBD1. From germline, CDR1 is MNHEY and CDR2 SVGAGI. With V trimmed by 7 bases and J by 3 bases, 9 bases remained unmatched. The CDR3 is 15 residues long. The CDR3 sequence: CASTARTGGNYEQYF. The CDR3 bases are TGTGCCAGCACCGCCCGGACAGGGGGAAACTACGAGCAGTACTTC.

The V gene is TRBV24-1, the J gene TRBJ2-3; 8 bases fit TRBD2. This CDR3 is 14 amino acids long. The J segment lost 4 bases and the V segment lost 3 bases, leaving 2 bases of the junction unmatched. Germline lookup yields CDR1 KGHDR and CDR2 SFDVKD. The CDR3 loop reads CATSDPREADTQYF. CDR3 bases: TGTGCCACCAGTGATCCGCGGGAGGCAGATACGCAGTATTTT.

The V call is TRBV27, the J call TRBJ2-5; 15 nucleotides agree with TRBD2. The ends lost 5 bases at V and 4 bases at J; junction bases unmatched: 2. This CDR3 is built from 15 residues. Germline V lookup: CDR1 MNHEY, CDR2 SMNVEV (reference sequence). The CDR3 DNA is TGTGCCAGCAGTCAGGGACTAGCGGGAGGAGAGACCCAGTACTTC. This translates into CASSQGLAGGETQYF.

This chain joins TRBV19 and TRBJ2-3; D is perhaps TRBD1 (6 bases). Trimming removed 5 bases at V and 0 bases at J, with 21 bases between. Germline assignment: CDR1 LNHDA and CDR2 SQIVND (reference sequence). This CDR3 has 18 amino acids. Here the CDR3 reads CASSPFYTGNFSTDTQYF. CDR3 bases: TGTGCCAGTAGTCCCTTTTACACAGGGAACTTTAGCACAGATACGCAGTATTTT.

The chain links TRBV19 to TRBJ1-5; no firm D call. CDR3 length equals 12 residues. V lost 5 bases and J 10 bases, leaving 12 bases between the germline ends. Germline CDR1 is LNHDA and CDR2 is SQIVND (reference sequence). The chain's CDR3 is CASSGNAGPQHF. CDR3 in DNA: TGTGCCAGTAGTGGTAACGCCGGACCCCAGCATTTT. The full variable domain, in which reference TRBV19 and TRBJ1-5 provide the parts outside the CDR3, is DGGITQSPKYLFRKEGQNVTLSCEQNLNHDAMYWYRQDPGQGLRLIYYSQIVNDFQKGDIAEGYSVSREKKESFPLTVTSAQKNPTAFYLCASSGNAGPQHFGDGTRLSIL.

The genes are TRBV11-2 and TRBJ1-2, with D unresolved. CDR3 length: 16 residues. V dropped 5 bases and J dropped 3 bases, with 19 bases sitting between them. The germline V gene encodes CDR1 SGHAT and CDR2 FQNNGV. The CDR3 sequence: CASSAATKETHYGYTF. The CDR3 region has the DNA TGTGCCAGCAGCGCCGCGACGAAGGAAACTCACTATGGCTACACCTTC.

The V gene is TRBV2, the J gene TRBJ1-1; perhaps TRBD1 as D (5 bases). The germline CDR1 and CDR2 sequences are SNHLY and FYNNEI. This CDR3 is 14 amino acids long. Deletions cut 10 bases from V and 3 bases from J, with 18 bases between. DNA for the CDR3: TGTGCCATCCGACAGAGGGGATTTGACACTGAAGCTTTCTTT. This sequence encodes CAIRQRGFDTEAFF. Supplemented by reference TRBV2 and TRBJ1-1, the full variable domain reads EPEVTQTPSHQVTQMGQEVILRCVPISNHLYFYWYRQILGQKVEFLVSFYNNEISEKSEIFDDQFSVERPDGSNFTLKIRSTKLEDSAMYFCAIRQRGFDTEAFFGQGTRLTVV.

The rearrangement joins TRBV27 to TRBJ2-5; 9 nucleotides align to TRBD1. Germline V gene data show CDR1 as MNHEY and CDR2 as SMNVEV (reference sequence). This CDR3 spans 16 amino acids. The V and J ends lost 4 bases and 2 bases, in that order; junction bases with no gene match: 8. This CDR3 is CASSWDRATLQETQYF. The CDR3 bases are TGTGCCAGCAGTTGGGACAGGGCTACTTTACAAGAGACCCAGTACTTC.

The V gene is TRBV19, the J gene TRBJ2-7, with a tentative D call TRBD2 (5 bases). Per the germline V gene, CDR1 is LNHDA and CDR2 is SQIVND (reference sequence). Trimming took off 6 bases at V and 2 bases at J, with 14 bases between the two ends. The CDR3 length is 14 residues. The CDR3 sequence is CASSQRVFPYEQYF. The CDR3 DNA is TGTGCCAGTAGCCAGAGGGTCTTTCCCTACGAGCAGTACTTC.